This passage covers 12 T cell receptor beta chains from one sample sequenced in a study of blood T cell repertoires in COVID-19. The table came from immunoSEQ multiplex PCR; TCRdb's copy has only in-frame clones and leaves some out. The sample lists about 130,000 clones; 70% to 85% were seen once. Input material: peripheral blood. These receptors originate from a woman of 80 years or more with acute or convalescent COVID-19.

This chain uses TRBV5-6 with TRBJ2-1; the D gene is possibly TRBD1 (6 bases). V dropped 9 bases and J dropped 0 bases, with 13 bases sitting between them. CDR3 length equals 14 residues. Per germline, CDR1 SGHDT and CDR2 YYEEEE. Written as DNA, the CDR3 is TGTGCCACAGGAACAGGGAGCTCCTACAATGAGCAGTTCTTC. Its translation is CATGTGSSYNEQFF.

The chain uses TRBV6-5 and TRBJ2-7; 10 bases agree with TRBD1. Per the germline V gene, CDR1 is MNHEY and CDR2 is SVGAGI. The length of the CDR3 is 14 residues. Trimming at V came to 5 bases and at J to 4 bases, leaving 5 bases not matched to a gene. The DNA of the CDR3 is TGTGCCAGCAGTCGGGACAGGGGAGAATACGAGCAGTACTTC. It codes for CASSRDRGEYEQYF.

As for this clone: Other nucleotide sequences from this sample produce the same CDR3. The rearrangement uses TRBV5-1 and TRBJ1-3; D gene uncertain. Between the trimmed V and J ends, which lost 0 bases and 0 bases, there was a span of 4 bases. CDR3 length equals 14 residues. Per the germline V gene, CDR1 is SGHRS and CDR2 is YFSETQ. As DNA, the CDR3 is TGCGCCAGCAGCTTGGACAGCTCTGGAAACACCATATATTTT. Protein: CASSLDSSGNTIYF.

This chain uses TRBV19 with TRBJ1-1; 7 bases are a match to TRBD1. This CDR3 has 14 amino acids. CDR1 is LNHDA, CDR2 SQIVND, per germline (reference sequence). Trimming removed 4 bases from V and 3 bases from J; junction bases left unmatched: 5. In DNA form, the CDR3 reads TGTGCCAGTAGTACCCAACAGGGGTACACTGAAGCTTTCTTT. Translating it yields CASSTQQGYTEAFF.

The chain uses TRBV19 and TRBJ2-2, with 11 bases identical to TRBD2. Trimming cost V 6 bases and J 7 bases; bases outside gene matches: 10. Germline CDR1 is LNHDA and CDR2 is SQIVND (reference sequence). The CDR3 extends over 16 amino acids. CDR3 amino acids: CASRLAGGFTGGELFF. For the CDR3, the DNA is TGTGCCAGTAGGTTAGCGGGGGGGTTTACCGGCGGGGAGCTGTTTTTT.

CDR3 nucleotide sequence: TGTGCCAGCAGCTTAGACGGTACGCGGGAGCAGTACTTC. As protein: CASSLDGTREQYF. V is TRBV7-3 and J is TRBJ2-7; no firm D call. Trimming removed 2 bases at V and 7 bases at J, with 12 bases between. The CDR3 has 13 residues. The germline V gene has CDR1 SGHTA and CDR2 FQGTGA.

V is TRBV6-6 and J is TRBJ1-3; TRBD1 matches at 8 bases. The CDR3 sequence is 14 residues long. V shed 3 bases, J shed 6 bases, and the junction held 4 bases outside the gene matches. Germline CDR1 reads MNHNY; CDR2 reads SVGAGI (reference sequence). The CDR3 coding sequence is TGTGCCAGCAGTTATCGGGACAGGCAAAACACCATATATTTT. Amino acids: CASSYRDRQNTIYF.

This clone has only a few counts. The sample contains more than one DNA sequence encoding this CDR3. The chain uses TRBV6-5 and TRBJ1-5; perhaps TRBD1 as D (5 bases). Germline V gene data show CDR1 as MNHEY and CDR2 as SVGAGI. The CDR3 covers 13 residues. V shed 4 bases and J shed 3 bases, with 7 bases lying between them. CDR3 residues: CASSLDTNQPQHF. The CDR3, as DNA: TGTGCCAGCAGTTTGGACACCAATCAGCCCCAGCATTTT.

This chain connects TRBV5-1 to TRBJ2-3, with a possible D match to TRBD2 (7 bases). This CDR3 comprises 14 residues. V gave up 3 bases and J gave up 11 bases, with 19 bases separating them. Germline assignment: CDR1 SGHRS and CDR2 YFSETQ. The CDR3 loop reads CASSYTGREGVQYF. DNA of the CDR3: TGCGCCAGCAGCTACACAGGGAGGGAAGGCGTGCAGTATTTT.

This clone appeared a single time. The V call is TRBV30, the J call TRBJ2-1; D gene ambiguous. The CDR3 runs 12 residues. Trimming cost V 5 bases and J 9 bases, with 14 bases left between them. The germline gives CDR1 GTSNPN, CDR2 SVGIG (reference sequence). The CDR3 DNA sequence: TGTGCCTGGGATAGCCTTTTAGGTGAGCAGTTCTTC. Its translation is CAWDSLLGEQFF. The variable domain in full, completed from reference TRBV30 and TRBJ2-1, reads SQTIHQWPATLVQPVGSPLSLECTVEGTSNPNLYWYRQAAGRGLQLLFYSVGIGQISSEVPQNLSASRPQDRQFILSSKKLLLSDSGFYLCAWDSLLGEQFFGPGTRLTVL.

The chain has TRBV2 and TRBJ1-6; weak D call: TRBD1 (6 bases). Trimming cost V 6 bases and J 7 bases, with 13 bases left between them. CDR1 is SNHLY, CDR2 FYNNEI, per germline. The CDR3 contains 14 residues. The CDR3 sequence: CASRDSWTNSPLHF. CDR3 DNA sequence: TGTGCCAGCAGGGACAGTTGGACCAATTCACCCCTCCACTTT.

The chain combines TRBV16 with TRBJ1-1; D is perhaps TRBD1 (6 bases). This CDR3 spans 14 amino acids. V gave up 4 bases and J gave up 4 bases, with 13 bases separating them. Per the germline V gene, CDR1 is KGHSY and CDR2 is FQNENV. CDR3 loop: CASSLPNRATEAFF. The CDR3 coding sequence is TGTGCCAGCAGCCTCCCAAACAGGGCCACTGAAGCTTTCTTT.